Detailed here is one TCR beta chain. Its antigen remains unknown. Germline V CDR1 and CDR2: SGHRS, YFSETQ. V was cut by 0 bases and J by 0 bases, with 10 bases left in between. The CDR3 is made up of 16 amino acids. The sample is drawn from a study of cytomegalovirus exposure and HLA in healthy donors. Study results and limitations: TCR beta chain V- and J-gene trimming was linked, in a later analysis, to a missense variant in DCLRE1C.

The PCR contained 60 Vbeta and 13 Jbeta primers. Profiled with immunoSEQ multiplex PCR; TCRdb holds only in-frame clones, not every one. This sample carries some 76,000 clones, with about 0.83% going to the ten biggest clones. Healthy bone marrow donors made up the donor group. Sequencing was carried out using PBMCs. The chain joins TRBV5-1 to TRBJ1-3; D is possibly TRBD1 (6 bases). This sequence originates from a boy younger than 18 in good health and CMV-seronegative. This chain's CDR3 is CASSLVGRGSGNTIYF. CDR3 in DNA: TGCGCCAGCAGCTTGGTCGGCAGGGGCTCTGGAAACACCATATATTTT.